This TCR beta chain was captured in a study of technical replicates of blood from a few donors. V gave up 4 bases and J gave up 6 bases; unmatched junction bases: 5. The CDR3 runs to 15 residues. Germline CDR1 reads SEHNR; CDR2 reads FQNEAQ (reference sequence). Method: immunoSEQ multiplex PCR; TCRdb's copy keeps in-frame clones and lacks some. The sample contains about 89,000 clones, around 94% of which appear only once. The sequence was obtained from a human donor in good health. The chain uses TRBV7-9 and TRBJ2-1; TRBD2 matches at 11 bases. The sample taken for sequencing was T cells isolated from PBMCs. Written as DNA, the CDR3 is TGTGCCAGCAGCTCAGCCGGACTAGCGGGCAATGAGCAGTTCTTC. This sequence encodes CASSSAGLAGNEQFF.